Presented here are 22 T cell receptor beta chains from one specimen sequenced in a study of OX40 agonist ivuxolimab in advanced cancers. Sequencing was performed with immunoSEQ multiplex PCR; in TCRdb, only in-frame clones are kept and a portion is missing. The sample has some 75,000 clones, roughly 90% seen once. The source was CD4+ or CD8+ T cells sorted from blood, collected in a trial of the OX40 agonist ivuxolimab. The receptors were sampled from an adult with an advanced solid tumor such as melanoma, head and neck, liver or kidney cancer.

The chain links TRBV30 to TRBJ1-4; no clear D gene. The CDR3 consists of 14 residues. V was clipped by 0 bases and J by 0 bases, with 5 bases between them. CDR1 and CDR2 from the germline V gene are GTSNPN and SVGIG (reference sequence). The CDR3 DNA reads as TGTGCCTGGAGTGTGTATACAACTAATGAAAAACTGTTTTTT. Amino acid sequence: CAWSVYTTNEKLFF.

V usage is TRBV5-4 and J usage is TRBJ2-5, with D unclear. This CDR3 is built from 13 residues. Deletions cut 3 bases from V and 5 bases from J, with 11 bases between. CDR1 is SGHNT and CDR2 is YYREEE in the germline V gene (reference sequence). The CDR3 DNA reads as TGTGCCAGCAGCTATGGACGGCTCGAGACCCAGTACTTC. It encodes CASSYGRLETQYF.

The chain is built from TRBV20-1 and TRBJ2-2; D gene ambiguous. The V gene lost 5 bases and the J gene lost 7 bases, with 8 bases spanning the gap. The germline CDR1 and CDR2 sequences are DFQATT and SNEGSKA (reference sequence). The CDR3 is made up of 11 amino acids. The CDR3 DNA reads as TGCAGTGCTCAAGTGGGCGGGGAGCTGTTTTTT. Its translation: CSAQVGGELFF.

The genes are TRBV28 and TRBJ2-2; no clear D. Trimming took off 5 bases at V and 4 bases at J, with 11 bases between the two ends. This CDR3 region has 14 residues. Germline V lookup: CDR1 MDHEN, CDR2 SYDVKM. CDR3 DNA sequence: TGTGCCAGCAGTGGGTCCTGGAGCACCGGGGAGCTGTTTTTT. Amino acids: CASSGSWSTGELFF.

In its sample, this clone was seen once. Its ends do not fully match the called genes, so a read error is possible. This sample includes further DNA sequences coding for the same CDR3. This chain uses TRBV29-1 with TRBJ1-2; no firm D call. In germline, CDR1 is SQVTM, CDR2 ANQGSEA. This CDR3 spans 13 amino acids. The CDR3 reads CSVGVTGNYGYTF. The CDR3 DNA reads as TGCAGCGTTGGAGTCACGGGTAACTACGGCTACACCTTC.

The V gene is TRBV12-5, the J gene TRBJ1-5; unclear D gene. Trimming stripped 5 bases from V and 0 bases from J, with 8 bases between. Germline V gene data show CDR1 as LGHNT and CDR2 as FRNRAP. There are 14 residues in the CDR3. CDR3 residues: CASGMAPSNQPQHF. The CDR3 DNA reads as TGTGCTAGTGGTATGGCCCCTAGCAATCAGCCCCAGCATTTT.

This clone is a singleton in its sample. The V call is TRBV5-1, the J call TRBJ2-3; D tentatively reads TRBD1 or TRBD2 (6 bases each). Germline values: CDR1 SGHRS, CDR2 YFSETQ. V dropped 1 base and J dropped 5 bases, with 11 bases sitting between them. The CDR3 is 14 amino acids. In DNA form, the CDR3 reads TGCGCCAGCAGCTTGACGGGGGCGGGAGATACGCAGTATTTT. Protein product: CASSLTGAGDTQYF. Looking up the rest from reference TRBV5-1 and TRBJ2-3 gives the full variable domain: KAGVTQTPRYLIKTRGQQVTLSCSPISGHRSVSWYQQTPGQGLQFLFEYFSETQRNKGNFPGRFSGRQFSNSRSEMNVSTLELGDSALYLCASSLTGAGDTQYFGPGTRLTVL.

J is TRBJ1-4 and V is TRBV5-4, with TRBD1 identical over 8 bases. The CDR3 is 15 amino acids. Germline V gene data show CDR1 as SGHNT and CDR2 as YYREEE (reference sequence). Trimming cost V 4 bases and J 7 bases; bases outside gene matches: 9. Here the CDR3 reads CASSPSGDRSEKLFF. The CDR3 DNA is TGTGCCAGCAGCCCCTCGGGGGACAGGTCTGAAAAACTGTTTTTT.

The chain joins TRBV5-8 to TRBJ1-4; D uncertain. Trimming cost V 5 bases and J 5 bases, with 10 bases left between them. Germline loops: CDR1 SGHTS, CDR2 YDEGEE. The CDR3 runs to 13 residues. CDR3 nucleotide sequence: TGTGCCAGCAGGACACTTGCAAATGAAAAACTGTTTTTT. This codes for CASRTLANEKLFF.

The chain recombines TRBV2 with TRBJ2-6; either TRBD1 or TRBD2 may fit D (5 bases each). Germline CDR1 reads SNHLY; CDR2 reads FYNNEI. Deletions cut 5 bases from V and 0 bases from J, with 14 bases between. The CDR3 contains 17 residues. CDR3 nucleotide sequence: TGTGCCAGCAGTAATGAGGGACCTCTCTCTGGGGCCAACGTCCTGACTTTC. The encoded protein is CASSNEGPLSGANVLTF. Looking up the rest from reference TRBV2 and TRBJ2-6 gives the full variable domain: EPEVTQTPSHQVTQMGQEVILRCVPISNHLYFYWYRQILGQKVEFLVSFYNNEISEKSEIFDDQFSVERPDGSNFTLKIRSTKLEDSAMYFCASSNEGPLSGANVLTFGAGSRLTVL.

The CDR3: CASSDRTDNQPQHF. Written as DNA, the CDR3 is TGTGCCAGCAGTGACCGAACAGACAATCAGCCCCAGCATTTT. V and J are TRBV25-1 and TRBJ1-5; D not resolved. This CDR3 has 14 residues. CDR1 is MGHDK and CDR2 is SYGVNS in the germline V gene. Trimming cost V 3 bases and J 3 bases, with 9 bases left between them.

The rearrangement joins TRBV9 to TRBJ2-3; D possibly corresponds to TRBD2 (5 bases). Germline CDR1 SGDLS, CDR2 YYNGEE. The CDR3 runs 16 residues. The V end was cut by 1 base, the J end by 0 bases, with 12 bases between. CDR3 DNA: TGTGCCAGCAGCGTATATCCGGGAAGAAGCACAGATACGCAGTATTTT. Amino acid sequence: CASSVYPGRSTDTQYF.

The gene calls are TRBV11-2 and TRBJ1-5, with 7 positions matching TRBD1. The CDR3 sequence is 15 residues long. V was pared by 6 bases and J by 2 bases, with 7 bases of the junction left unmatched. Germline V gene sequence: CDR1 SGHAT, CDR2 FQNNGV. For the CDR3, the DNA is TGTGCCAGCAGTCGTGGGACAGTCGGCAATCAGCCCCAGCATTTT. This translates into CASSRGTVGNQPQHF.

The gene calls are TRBV10-3 and TRBJ1-2, with TRBD1 identical over 7 bases. The trim removed 6 bases at V and 8 bases at J, leaving 6 bases unmatched. The germline gives CDR1 ENHRY, CDR2 SYGVKD. This CDR3 region has 12 residues. The CDR3 here is CAISRGQYGYTF. For the CDR3, the DNA is TGTGCCATCAGCCGGGGACAGTACGGCTACACCTTC.

This CDR3 is CASSSQIQPNEKLFF. The CDR3 DNA sequence: TGTGCCAGTAGTAGCCAGATTCAACCAAATGAAAAACTGTTTTTT. The rearrangement joins TRBV19 to TRBJ1-4, with D unresolved. CDR3 length: 15 residues. Trimming cost V 4 bases and J 5 bases, with 14 bases left between them. The germline gives CDR1 LNHDA, CDR2 SQIVND (reference sequence). Variable domain in full (rest from reference TRBV19 and TRBJ1-4): DGGITQSPKYLFRKEGQNVTLSCEQNLNHDAMYWYRQDPGQGLRLIYYSQIVNDFQKGDIAEGYSVSREKKESFPLTVTSAQKNPTAFYLCASSSQIQPNEKLFFGSGTQLSVL.

This rearrangement joins TRBV10-1 to TRBJ2-1, with 8 bases lining up with TRBD2. The germline CDR1 and CDR2 sequences are WNHNN and SYGVQD (reference sequence). CDR3 size: 15 residues. J lost 8 bases, V lost 4 bases, and 10 bases had no gene match. This CDR3 reads CASSVVGGGFDEQFF. The CDR3, as DNA: TGCGCCAGCAGTGTTGTTGGCGGGGGGTTTGATGAGCAGTTCTTC.

The rearrangement links TRBV6-5 to TRBJ2-1; 7 bases agree with TRBD1. There are 13 residues in the CDR3. The V gene end was trimmed by 5 bases and the J gene end by 4 bases; junction bases not matched to a gene: 2. The germline CDR1 and CDR2 sequences are MNHEY and SVGAGI. Written as DNA, the CDR3 is TGTGCCAGCAGTAGGGGACAGTACAATGAGCAGTTCTTC. Its protein product is CASSRGQYNEQFF.

The V and J genes are TRBV6-6 and TRBJ1-4; D perhaps matches TRBD1 (6 bases). The V gene's germline CDR1 is MNHNY and CDR2 SVGAGI (reference sequence). The CDR3 has 14 residues. V was shortened by 7 bases and J by 12 bases, with 21 bases between the two germline ends. The CDR3 DNA follows: TGTGCCAGCAAGATTGACTTACAGGGAGGGGAACTGTTTTTT. Residues: CASKIDLQGGELFF.

This sequence joins TRBV11-3 and TRBJ2-5; no definite D call. CDR3 length: 15 residues. Trimming cost V 1 base and J 2 bases, with 11 bases left between them. CDR1 and CDR2 (germline): SGHNT, YENEEA. The CDR3 region is CASSLGAGWQETQYF. The DNA of the CDR3 is TGTGCCAGCAGCTTAGGGGCAGGTTGGCAAGAGACCCAGTACTTC.

The CDR3 sequence: CASSLLGTGAYEQYF. The CDR3 region has the DNA TGCGCCAGCAGCTTACTAGGGACAGGGGCCTACGAGCAGTACTTC. The V call is TRBV5-1, the J call TRBJ2-5; 10 bases map to TRBD1. The J call may be in error: the DNA end matches TRBJ2-7 better. Germline V gives CDR1 SGHRS, CDR2 YFSETQ. The CDR3 has 15 amino acids.

The V call is TRBV27, the J call TRBJ2-1; the D gene is possibly TRBD2 (6 bases). There are 15 residues in the CDR3. Germline values: CDR1 MNHEY, CDR2 SMNVEV (reference sequence). Deletions cut 6 bases from V and 7 bases from J, with 19 bases between. CDR3 nucleotide sequence: TGTGCCAGCAGCCGGGGCCGGGGCGGGGTGAATGAGCAGTTCTTC. It yields the protein CASSRGRGGVNEQFF.

The chain links TRBV11-2 to TRBJ1-1; the D is unclear. V dropped 1 base and J dropped 5 bases, with 8 bases sitting between them. The CDR3 totals 13 residues. The V gene's germline CDR1 is SGHAT and CDR2 FQNNGV. CDR3 DNA sequence: TGTGCCAGCAGCTTAGGGAGTGGAACTGAAGCTTTCTTT. The encoded protein is CASSLGSGTEAFF.